The next 25 T cell receptor beta chains were all read from a single sample in a study of blood T cell repertoires in COVID-19. Produced via immunoSEQ multiplex PCR; TCRdb's table is partial and in-frame only. The sample lists some 62,000 clones; roughly 90% were seen once. Sequences were obtained from peripheral blood. Receptor source: a woman older than 75 with acute or convalescent COVID-19.

This clone was observed a single time. J is TRBJ2-1 and V is TRBV10-3; 10 bases are shared with TRBD2. The germline gives CDR1 ENHRY, CDR2 SYGVKD. V shed 5 bases, J shed 6 bases, and the junction held 4 bases outside the gene matches. The CDR3 length is 14 residues. CDR3 loop: CAISITSGTNEQFF. As DNA, the CDR3 is TGTGCCATCAGTATTACTAGCGGGACCAATGAGCAGTTCTTC.

The chain has TRBV7-2 and TRBJ1-2, with D uncertain. This CDR3 has 15 amino acids. Germline V lookup: CDR1 SGHTA, CDR2 FQGNSA. Deletions cut 4 bases from V and 6 bases from J, with 18 bases between. The CDR3, as DNA: TGTGCCAGCAGCTCTCTGACACCCGGACTCGATGGCTACACCTTC. This encodes CASSSLTPGLDGYTF.

This clone occurred a few times. The chain combines TRBV18 with TRBJ1-5; D gene unclear. The CDR3 has 13 residues. V lost 3 bases and J lost 6, with 9 bases in between. CDR1 KGHSH and CDR2 LQKENI come from the germline V gene. CDR3 in amino acids: CASSPRERQPQHF. For the CDR3, the DNA is TGTGCCAGCTCACCCCGAGAGCGTCAGCCCCAGCATTTT.

The DNA of the CDR3 is TGTGCCAGCAGTTTAGGGGTCGGGACTGGGGCCGACTATGGCTACACCTTC. The encoded protein is CASSLGVGTGADYGYTF. The genes are TRBV28 and TRBJ1-2; tentatively, D is TRBD1 (5 bases). The CDR3 is made up of 17 amino acids. The V end lost 2 bases, the J end lost 3 bases, and 19 bases lay between the germline ends. Looked up from germline, CDR1 is MDHEN and CDR2 is SYDVKM.

Only a few counts were recorded for this clone. The gene calls are TRBV19 and TRBJ1-6; no reliable D call. This CDR3 has 14 amino acids. The germline V and J ends were trimmed by 6 bases and 7 bases, with 13 bases remaining between them. The germline CDR1 and CDR2 sequences are LNHDA and SQIVND (reference sequence). CDR3 sequence (DNA): TGTGCCAGTAGATTAAAAGCCCCGAATTCACCCCTCCACTTT. Translating it yields CASRLKAPNSPLHF.

The chain is built from TRBV2 and TRBJ2-1; tentative D call: TRBD2 (6 bases). Germline V gene lookup returns CDR1 SNHLY and CDR2 FYNNEI. The CDR3 spans 16 residues. The germline V and J ends were trimmed by 5 bases and 4 bases, with 18 bases remaining between them. The CDR3 bases are TGTGCCAGCAGTCCCCTCGGTCGGGACTCGTACAATGAGCAGTTCTTC. Amino acid sequence: CASSPLGRDSYNEQFF.

By frequency in the sample, this clone is medium-sized. The V call is TRBV7-9, the J call TRBJ1-2; the D gene is possibly TRBD1 (5 bases). This CDR3 has 13 residues. Trimming pared 1 base from V and 4 bases from J, leaving 7 bases between. Germline V gene lookup returns CDR1 SEHNR and CDR2 FQNEAQ (reference sequence). CDR3 nucleotide sequence: TGTGCCAGCAGCTTAGGGGGCACCTATGGCTACACCTTC. As protein: CASSLGGTYGYTF. Full variable domain (remainder filled in from reference TRBV7-9 and TRBJ1-2): DTGVSQNPRHKITKRGQNVTFRCDPISEHNRLYWYRQTLGQGPEFLTYFQNEAQLEKSRLLSDRFSAERPKGSFSTLEIQRTEQGDSAMYLCASSLGGTYGYTFGSGTRLTVV.

The chain links TRBV5-1 to TRBJ2-3; D perhaps matches TRBD1 (5 bases). Germline values: CDR1 SGHRS, CDR2 YFSETQ. CDR3 length: 14 residues. Trimming took off 3 bases at V and 6 bases at J, with 14 bases between the two ends. CDR3 sequence: CASSWRRQPDTQYF. The CDR3 region has the DNA TGCGCCAGCAGCTGGCGCCGACAGCCCGATACGCAGTATTTT.

The rearrangement joins TRBV10-3 to TRBJ1-1, with 8 bases that match TRBD1. V shed 5 bases, J shed 5 bases, and the junction held 4 bases outside the gene matches. Germline V gene lookup returns CDR1 ENHRY and CDR2 SYGVKD. The CDR3 sequence is 13 residues long. The CDR3 spells CAISLTGDTEAFF. In DNA, the CDR3 is TGTGCCATCAGTTTGACAGGGGATACTGAAGCTTTCTTT.

The chain links TRBV5-8 to TRBJ2-7; D perhaps matches TRBD1 (5 bases). CDR1 is SGHTS, CDR2 YDEGEE, per germline. This CDR3 is 14 amino acids long. Trimming took off 4 bases at V and 5 bases at J, with 16 bases between the two ends. Here the CDR3 DNA reads TGTGCCAGCAGCAGAAGAACAGGAATCCACGAGCAGTACTTC. This codes for CASSRRTGIHEQYF. Based on the CDR3 plus reference TRBV5-8 and TRBJ2-7, the full variable domain is EAGVTQSPTHLIKTRGQQATLRCSPISGHTSVYWYQQALGLGLQFLLWYDEGEERNRGNFPPRFSGRQFPNYSSELNVNALELEDSALYLCASSRRTGIHEQYFGPGTRLTVT.

This clone was observed a single time. The rearrangement links TRBV19 to TRBJ2-7; D is unresolved. Germline V gene sequence: CDR1 LNHDA, CDR2 SQIVND (reference sequence). The CDR3 extends over 15 amino acids. V was cut by 2 bases and J by 0 bases, with 11 bases left in between. CDR3 region: CASSIMATNSYEQYF. The DNA for the CDR3 is TGTGCCAGTAGTATAATGGCCACCAACTCCTACGAGCAGTACTTC. Full variable domain (outside the CDR3, taken from reference TRBV19 and TRBJ2-7): DGGITQSPKYLFRKEGQNVTLSCEQNLNHDAMYWYRQDPGQGLRLIYYSQIVNDFQKGDIAEGYSVSREKKESFPLTVTSAQKNPTAFYLCASSIMATNSYEQYFGPGTRLTVT.

The chain couples TRBV5-6 to TRBJ1-4; 11 nucleotides line up with TRBD1. This CDR3 comprises 15 residues. Germline-derived CDR1 and CDR2 are SGHDT and YYEEEE. The V segment lost 4 bases and the J segment 7 bases; nucleotides outside the gene matches: 6. CDR3 in DNA: TGTGCCAGCAGCCTTACCGGGACAGGGGGTGAAAAACTGTTTTTT. Translated: CASSLTGTGGEKLFF.

This clone has only a few counts. The chain has TRBV6-5 and TRBJ1-1, with a weak D call TRBD1 (5 bases). Germline V CDR1 and CDR2: MNHEY, SVGAGI. The CDR3 spans 13 residues. Trimming stripped 0 bases from V and 7 bases from J, with 9 bases between. The chain's CDR3 is CASSYSWQGEAFF. The CDR3 nucleotides read TGTGCCAGCAGTTACTCTTGGCAGGGTGAAGCTTTCTTT.

The chain links TRBV9 to TRBJ2-1, with TRBD1 matching 9 bases. V was pared by 0 bases and J by 7 bases, with 17 bases of the junction left unmatched. The germline V gene encodes CDR1 SGDLS and CDR2 YYNGEE. The CDR3 is 19 amino acids. This CDR3 reads CASSVAVGDRGTGKNEQFF. As DNA, the CDR3 is TGTGCCAGCAGCGTAGCCGTAGGGGACCGTGGGACAGGGAAGAATGAGCAGTTCTTC.

V gene TRBV3-1 (or the pseudogene TRBV3-2) combines with J gene TRBJ2-2; perhaps TRBD2 as D (5 bases). This CDR3 has 13 residues. The germline V gene has CDR1 LGHDT and CDR2 YNNKEL (reference sequence). With 1 base removed from V and 6 bases from J, the gap between germline ends came to 6 bases. Written as DNA, the CDR3 is TGTGCCAGCAGCCAAGGAGGGTCCGGGGAGCTGTTTTTT. Translation gives CASSQGGSGELFF.

This clone appeared once. This rearrangement joins TRBV7-9 to TRBJ1-3; TRBD1 agrees at 7 bases. There are 17 residues in the CDR3. The J segment lost 0 bases and the V segment lost 4 bases, leaving 9 bases of the junction unmatched. In germline, CDR1 is SEHNR, CDR2 FQNEAQ (reference sequence). CDR3 DNA sequence: TGTGCCAGCAGCTCATCAGGGGGAGCTCTCTCTGGAAACACCATATATTTT. Encoded protein: CASSSSGGALSGNTIYF.

V gene TRBV7-9 combines with J gene TRBJ2-5; no definite D call. The germline V and J ends were trimmed by 2 bases and 13 bases, with 14 bases remaining between them. In germline, CDR1 is SEHNR, CDR2 FQNEAQ (reference sequence). The CDR3 consists of 12 residues. In nucleotides, the CDR3 is TGTGCCAGCAGCTTACTTATGCAGACTCCGTACTTC. Amino acids: CASSLLMQTPYF.

This clone was recorded a few times. The chain has TRBV24-1 and TRBJ2-1, with D possibly being TRBD2 (6 bases). CDR1 KGHDR and CDR2 SFDVKD come from the germline V gene. V was cut by 0 bases and J by 7 bases, with 27 bases left in between. The CDR3 sequence is 20 residues long. CDR3 sequence reads: CATSDLTGTPPGMVRNEQFF. CDR3 nucleotide sequence: TGTGCCACCAGTGATTTGACCGGGACTCCACCAGGGATGGTTCGGAATGAGCAGTTCTTC.

The chain couples TRBV6-6 to TRBJ1-2, with TRBD1 matching over 9 bases. The CDR3 is 15 residues long. The V gene end was trimmed by 6 bases and the J gene end by 6 bases; junction bases not matched to a gene: 11. Germline V gene sequence: CDR1 MNHNY, CDR2 SVGAGI (reference sequence). This CDR3 reads CASSPGQGRWDGYTF. The CDR3 nucleotides are TGTGCCAGCAGCCCCGGACAGGGGAGATGGGATGGCTACACCTTC.

This clone has just one count. The chain employs TRBV2 and TRBJ2-1; 7 nucleotides align to TRBD1. The V gene's germline CDR1 is SNHLY and CDR2 FYNNEI. V was clipped by 7 bases and J by 6 bases; unmatched bases: 15. CDR3 length: 16 residues. The CDR3 DNA follows: TGTGCCAGCATCCAAAACAGGGGATCTAGGGGCAATGAGCAGTTCTTC. Its protein is CASIQNRGSRGNEQFF.

Here the CDR3 DNA reads TGCAGTGCTAGTCTGGACAGGGGGAACATTCAGTACTTC. Translated: CSASLDRGNIQYF. This rearrangement joins TRBV20-1 to TRBJ2-4; 10 nucleotides line up with TRBD1. J lost 7 bases, V lost 3 bases, and 3 bases had no gene match. CDR3 length: 13 residues. CDR1 and CDR2 (germline): DFQATT, SNEGSKA (reference sequence).

This chain uses TRBV15 with TRBJ1-4; D may be TRBD1 (5 bases). The CDR3 runs to 17 residues. Per germline, CDR1 LNHNV and CDR2 YYDKDF (reference sequence). V was shortened by 0 bases and J by 8 bases, with 19 bases between the two germline ends. CDR3 loop: CATSRDLVQGGGEKLFF. CDR3 DNA sequence: TGTGCCACCAGCAGAGATTTGGTGCAGGGAGGTGGGGAAAAACTGTTTTTT.

The chain carries TRBV2 and TRBJ1-5, with D hard to call. CDR1 is SNHLY, CDR2 FYNNEI, per germline. The V end lost 7 bases, the J end lost 5 bases, and 12 bases lay between the germline ends. The CDR3 spans 13 residues. The CDR3 nucleotides are TGTGCCAGCAAGGAGCTCGAGGATCAGCCCCAGCATTTT. This sequence encodes CASKELEDQPQHF.

The V call is TRBV28, the J call TRBJ1-5; perhaps TRBD1 as D (5 bases). The V end was cut by 1 base, the J end by 3 bases, with 10 bases between. CDR3 length: 15 residues. CDR1 is MDHEN and CDR2 is SYDVKM in the germline V gene. The CDR3, as DNA: TGTGCCAGCAGTTTATCTCCGGGGGACAATCAGCCCCAGCATTTT. Its protein is CASSLSPGDNQPQHF.

The chain couples TRBV4-2 to TRBJ2-5; TRBD1 matches 9 bases. Germline V gene sequence: CDR1 LGHNA, CDR2 YNFKEQ. This CDR3 spans 16 amino acids. V lost 0 bases to trimming and J lost 5 bases; unmatched junction nucleotides: 7. CDR3 sequence: CASSQDFGTGTETQYF. CDR3 sequence (DNA): TGTGCCAGCAGCCAAGATTTTGGGACAGGGACGGAGACCCAGTACTTC.